The rows below give T cell receptor beta chains drawn from one sample of a study of shared clonotypes between healthy human individuals. Repertoires were generated with immunoSEQ multiplex PCR, while TCRdb's copy carries only in-frame clones and drops some. The profile shows millions of clones, roughly 95% of them singletons. Sequenced sample: naive CD4+ T cells sorted from blood. The source is a man aged 18 to 29 in good health. Both conserved end residues are part of each CDR3. The order of the fields is D gene, V gene, clone size, J gene, CDR3 DNA, CDR3 protein. A D gene is named only where the DNA matches it firmly. Part of the rows lack a size; the others show once, few, many or a class for expanded clones.

d_gene: -; v_gene: TRBV5-6; abundance: -; j_gene: TRBJ1-2; CDR3nt: TGTGCCAGCAGCCCGGCTGGGGATAGGCTAAGAGTGGATGGCTACACCTTC; CDR3aa: CASSPAGDRLRVDGYTF
d_gene: -; v_gene: TRBV19; abundance: -; j_gene: TRBJ1-5; CDR3nt: TGTGCCAGTAGTATAGGGACCGTTAATCAGCCCCAGCATTTT; CDR3aa: CASSIGTVNQPQHF
d_gene: TRBD1; v_gene: TRBV9; abundance: -; j_gene: TRBJ2-2; CDR3nt: TGTGCCAGCAGCGCAATCCGGGACAGTATCACCGGGGAGCTGTTTTTT; CDR3aa: CASSAIRDSITGELFF
d_gene: -; v_gene: TRBV28; abundance: once; j_gene: TRBJ2-2; CDR3nt: TGTGCCAGCAGTTTGGGTCCAGGCACCGGGGAGCTGTTTTTT; CDR3aa: CASSLGPGTGELFF
d_gene: -; v_gene: TRBV5-1; abundance: few; j_gene: TRBJ1-2; CDR3nt: TGCGCCAGCAGCTTGGAGGGTGGCTATGGCTACACCTTC; CDR3aa: CASSLEGGYGYTF
d_gene: -; v_gene: TRBV9; abundance: -; j_gene: TRBJ2-3; CDR3nt: TGTGCCAGCAGCGTAGGTGGTTTGAAAGGTGAAGATACGCAGTATTTT; CDR3aa: CASSVGGLKGEDTQYF
d_gene: -; v_gene: TRBV11-2; abundance: -; j_gene: TRBJ1-1; CDR3nt: TGTGCCAGCATCATTGTCGGAGGGGTGAACACTGAAGCTTTCTTT; CDR3aa: CASIIVGGVNTEAFF
d_gene: -; v_gene: TRBV10-3; abundance: -; j_gene: TRBJ1-2; CDR3nt: TGTGCCACCGGTGGACACAAAGAAAATGGAGGCTACACCTTC; CDR3aa: CATGGHKENGGYTF
d_gene: TRBD1; v_gene: TRBV6-5; abundance: -; j_gene: TRBJ1-5; CDR3nt: TGTGCCAGCAGAAGGGACAGCGATAGCAATCAGCCCCAGCATTTT; CDR3aa: CASRRDSDSNQPQHF
d_gene: -; v_gene: TRBV6-1; abundance: once; j_gene: TRBJ1-6; CDR3nt: TGTGCCAGCAGTTTGTTGGGCGCGGATTCACCCCTCCACTTT; CDR3aa: CASSLLGADSPLHF
d_gene: -; v_gene: TRBV7-2; abundance: -; j_gene: TRBJ1-1; CDR3nt: TGTGCCAGCAGCTTAAGAGGGGCCACTGAAGCTTTCTTT; CDR3aa: CASSLRGATEAFF
d_gene: -; v_gene: TRBV2; abundance: -; j_gene: TRBJ1-3; CDR3nt: TGTGCCAGCACTCTCCCAGACTCTGGAAACACCATATATTTT; CDR3aa: CASTLPDSGNTIYF
d_gene: -; v_gene: TRBV2; abundance: -; j_gene: TRBJ2-1; CDR3nt: TGTGCCAGCAGCGACCAGGTTGAGCAGTTCTTC; CDR3aa: CASSDQVEQFF
d_gene: -; v_gene: TRBV25-1; abundance: -; j_gene: TRBJ1-2; CDR3nt: TGTGCCAGCACCGGCAGGGTAGGTGGTGGCTACACCTTC; CDR3aa: CASTGRVGGGYTF
d_gene: TRBD1; v_gene: TRBV11-2; abundance: -; j_gene: TRBJ2-3; CDR3nt: TGTGCCAGCAGCCCAGGACAGGGAAGGACAGATACGCAGTATTTT; CDR3aa: CASSPGQGRTDTQYF
d_gene: -; v_gene: TRBV6-1; abundance: once; j_gene: TRBJ2-1; CDR3nt: TGTGCCAGCAGAGCCCCCGGTGAGCAGTTCTTC; CDR3aa: CASRAPGEQFF
d_gene: TRBD1; v_gene: TRBV28; abundance: -; j_gene: TRBJ1-2; CDR3nt: TGTGCCAGCAGTTTAGGCCAGGGGGCGGGCTACACCTTC; CDR3aa: CASSLGQGAGYTF
d_gene: TRBD2; v_gene: TRBV6-5; abundance: -; j_gene: TRBJ2-1; CDR3nt: TGTGCCAGCAGTTACTCGGGACTAGTTAACAATGAGCAGTTCTTC; CDR3aa: CASSYSGLVNNEQFF
d_gene: -; v_gene: TRBV7-9; abundance: -; j_gene: TRBJ1-2; CDR3nt: TGTGCCAGCAGATACGGAGGTGGCTACACCTTC; CDR3aa: CASRYGGGYTF
d_gene: -; v_gene: TRBV4-3; abundance: -; j_gene: TRBJ1-3; CDR3nt: TGCGCCAGCAGCCAAGATCGGACAGTTAACTCTGGAAACACCATATATTTT; CDR3aa: CASSQDRTVNSGNTIYF
d_gene: -; v_gene: TRBV5-1; abundance: -; j_gene: TRBJ1-6; CDR3nt: TGCGCCAGCAGCCGGGGGTCGGGTAAAAGCTCCTATAATTCACCCCTCCACTTT; CDR3aa: CASSRGSGKSSYNSPLHF
d_gene: -; v_gene: TRBV18; abundance: -; j_gene: TRBJ1-2; CDR3nt: TGTGCCAGCTCACTAAACAGGGATACCTATGGCTACACCTTC; CDR3aa: CASSLNRDTYGYTF
d_gene: TRBD1; v_gene: TRBV5-1; abundance: once; j_gene: TRBJ1-5; CDR3nt: TGCGCCAGCAGCCCCGGGACAGCGGGGCCCCAGCATTTT; CDR3aa: CASSPGTAGPQHF
d_gene: -; v_gene: TRBV18; abundance: -; j_gene: TRBJ1-3; CDR3nt: TGTGTCTCCAGGGCCGATGGAAACACCATATATTTT; CDR3aa: CVSRADGNTIYF
d_gene: -; v_gene: TRBV6-6; abundance: -; j_gene: TRBJ2-2; CDR3nt: TGTGCCAGCAGTTACGGGACGGCATACACCGGGGAGCTGTTTTTT; CDR3aa: CASSYGTAYTGELFF
d_gene: -; v_gene: TRBV30; abundance: -; j_gene: TRBJ2-7; CDR3nt: TGTGCCTGGAGTGCGGACAAGTCCTACGAGCAGTACTTC; CDR3aa: CAWSADKSYEQYF
d_gene: TRBD1; v_gene: TRBV19; abundance: -; j_gene: TRBJ1-6; CDR3nt: TGTGCCAGTAGTATAGGAGGGGGCCTATATAATTCACCCCTCCACTTT; CDR3aa: CASSIGGGLYNSPLHF
d_gene: -; v_gene: TRBV5-1; abundance: -; j_gene: TRBJ2-7; CDR3nt: TGCGCCAGCAGCTTGGATAGCGGTCTCCCCGAGCAGTACTTC; CDR3aa: CASSLDSGLPEQYF
d_gene: TRBD1; v_gene: TRBV6-6; abundance: -; j_gene: TRBJ2-7; CDR3nt: TGTGCCAGCAGACCCGGGACAGGGGCCACCTACGAGCAGTACTTC; CDR3aa: CASRPGTGATYEQYF
d_gene: TRBD2; v_gene: TRBV30; abundance: -; j_gene: TRBJ2-1; CDR3nt: TGTGCCTGGAGTGTACTGGCGGGGGGGACCGATGAGCAGTTCTTC; CDR3aa: CAWSVLAGGTDEQFF
d_gene: -; v_gene: TRBV27; abundance: -; j_gene: TRBJ2-2; CDR3nt: TGTGCCAGCAGGTTGGGGACTCTGAACACCGGGGAGCTGTTTTTT; CDR3aa: CASRLGTLNTGELFF
d_gene: -; v_gene: TRBV6-5; abundance: -; j_gene: TRBJ1-1; CDR3nt: TGTGCCAGCAAGGAGGTGAACACTGAAGCTTTCTTT; CDR3aa: CASKEVNTEAFF
d_gene: -; v_gene: TRBV2; abundance: -; j_gene: TRBJ2-7; CDR3nt: TGTGCCAGCAGTGAACAACAGGGCTTGGGCGAGCAGTACTTC; CDR3aa: CASSEQQGLGEQYF
d_gene: TRBD1; v_gene: TRBV28; abundance: -; j_gene: TRBJ1-5; CDR3nt: TGTGCCAGCAGTTCCCCCGGACAGGGGAGTCAGCCCCAGCATTTT; CDR3aa: CASSSPGQGSQPQHF
d_gene: -; v_gene: TRBV9; abundance: -; j_gene: TRBJ2-5; CDR3nt: TGTGCCAGCAGCGTAGCAGGCTTTTCCCAAGAGACCCAGTACTTC; CDR3aa: CASSVAGFSQETQYF
d_gene: -; v_gene: TRBV30; abundance: -; j_gene: TRBJ2-2; CDR3nt: TGTGCCTGGACTACCGTGTCCACCGGGGAGCTGTTTTTT; CDR3aa: CAWTTVSTGELFF
d_gene: -; v_gene: TRBV7-2; abundance: -; j_gene: TRBJ2-1; CDR3nt: TGTGCCAGCAGCTTAGTCGCACCCTACAATGAGCAGTTCTTC; CDR3aa: CASSLVAPYNEQFF
d_gene: -; v_gene: TRBV5-1; abundance: once; j_gene: TRBJ2-6; CDR3nt: TGCGCCAGCAGCTTGGTAGGCAGGCCTACCCACTCTGGGGCCAACGTCCTGACTTTC; CDR3aa: CASSLVGRPTHSGANVLTF
d_gene: -; v_gene: TRBV6-1; abundance: -; j_gene: TRBJ1-6; CDR3nt: TGTGCCAGCAGTGTCGGCAGTAATAATTCACCCCTCCACTTT; CDR3aa: CASSVGSNNSPLHF
d_gene: -; v_gene: TRBV5-5; abundance: -; j_gene: TRBJ2-5; CDR3nt: TGTGCCAGCAGCTTAGTCTCCCTCGGGGAGACCCAGTACTTC; CDR3aa: CASSLVSLGETQYF
d_gene: TRBD1; v_gene: TRBV28; abundance: -; j_gene: TRBJ2-2; CDR3nt: TGTGCCAGCAGCCTCCTAAGACAGGGCGGAGGCGGGTTAGTCGGGGAGCTGTTTTTT; CDR3aa: CASSLLRQGGGGLVGELFF
d_gene: -; v_gene: TRBV18; abundance: -; j_gene: TRBJ2-7; CDR3nt: TGTGCCAGCTCACCCCTCGGTCGGGCCGACTACGAGCAGTACTTC; CDR3aa: CASSPLGRADYEQYF
d_gene: -; v_gene: TRBV7-2; abundance: -; j_gene: TRBJ1-1; CDR3nt: TGTGCCAGCAGCTTCGCGGACAGATCGGACACTGAAGCTTTCTTT; CDR3aa: CASSFADRSDTEAFF
d_gene: -; v_gene: TRBV7-2; abundance: -; j_gene: TRBJ2-2; CDR3nt: TGTGCCAGCAGCTTAGCGTCTACCACCCGGACCGGGGAGCTGTTTTTT; CDR3aa: CASSLASTTRTGELFF
d_gene: -; v_gene: TRBV28; abundance: -; j_gene: TRBJ1-2; CDR3nt: TGTGCCAGTCTTGGGCAGAGAATTAACTATGGCTACACCTTC; CDR3aa: CASLGQRINYGYTF
d_gene: TRBD2; v_gene: TRBV4-1; abundance: -; j_gene: TRBJ2-1; CDR3nt: TGCGCCAGCAGCCCTTTAGCGGGGGGCATCTCCTACAATGAGCAGTTCTTC; CDR3aa: CASSPLAGGISYNEQFF